This note documents a single T cell receptor (beta chain) sequence. The sample is drawn from a study of immune evolution from preneoplasia to lung adenocarcinoma. Data came from immunoSEQ multiplex PCR; TCRdb stores just in-frame clones and leaves some out. The sample holds 13,000 to 15,000 clones; about 85% are singletons and the top ten take 2.5% to 3.5%. Patients had resection in Japan or China between the mid-2010s and the late 2010s. Sample: FFPE lung adenocarcinoma in situ tissue. The origin of this receptor is a donor at least 70 years old with lung adenocarcinoma.

In DNA, the CDR3 is TGTGCCAGCAGCACCATAGCGGGAGAAGACGACGAGCAGTACTTC. Protein sequence: CASSTIAGEDDEQYF. The chain employs TRBV5-4 and TRBJ2-7; 9 nucleotides agree with TRBD2. Germline V gene data show CDR1 as SGHNT and CDR2 as YYREEE (reference sequence). The CDR3 has 15 amino acids. V shed 4 bases, J shed 5 bases, and the junction held 10 bases outside the gene matches.